These T cell receptor beta chains were read from a single sample in a study of blood T cells in healthy people across ages. TCRdb reprocessed the 5' RACE reads via MiXCR and lists one record per CDR3 protein. The repertoire includes more than 650,000 distinct CDR3 sequences, about 26% of them detected once, and 2.5% to 3.5% sits in the top ten. A further study also used this sample, focusing on T cells of mothers and their children.

Sequencing was done on a sample of blood. These receptors originate from a boy aged 5-17 years in good health. Both conserved end residues are part of each CDR3. The D gene is left open where the match is weak. A row's size may be missing; if present it is once, few, many or a size class.

.,TRBJ1-5,few,TRBV15,TGTGCCACCAGCAGAGATTATGCGGGGAGAAATAGCAATCAGCCCCAGCATTTT,CATSRDYAGRNSNQPQHF
.,TRBJ2-5,few,TRBV9,TGTGCCAGCAGCCTCAGGGGGGTAGGGTTAGAGACCCAGTACTTC,CASSLRGVGLETQYF
TRBD2,TRBJ2-7,.,TRBV6-6,TGTGCCAGCAGTCCTCGCGGGAGGCCCTCCTACGAGCAGTACTTC,CASSPRGRPSYEQYF
TRBD2,TRBJ2-1,few,TRBV7-3,TGTGCCAGCAGCTTCGGAAGCGGGGCCTTCTACAATGAGCAGTTCTTC,CASSFGSGAFYNEQFF
TRBD1,TRBJ1-1,.,TRBV7-9,TGTGCCAGCAGCCGGGACAGCGACACTGAAGCTTTCTTT,CASSRDSDTEAFF
.,TRBJ2-5,many,TRBV7-3,TGTGCCAGCAGCTTAATCCGGGGAGGCGAGACCCAGTACTTC,CASSLIRGGETQYF
.,TRBJ1-5,few,TRBV4-2,TGTGCCAGCAGCCCGTGGGGGGGCAATCAGCCCCAGCATTTT,CASSPWGGNQPQHF
.,TRBJ2-3,few,TRBV10-3,TGTGCCATCAGTGGTCAGGGGTCGAGCACAGATACGCAGTATTTT,CAISGQGSSTDTQYF
TRBD2,TRBJ2-5,.,TRBV4-1,TGCGCCAGCAGCCTTCCCGGGGGGGCCCAAGAGACCCAGTACTTC,CASSLPGGAQETQYF
.,TRBJ1-2,.,TRBV27,TGTGCCAGCAGTTACAGCCTTTCTGGTGGCTACACCTTC,CASSYSLSGGYTF
TRBD2,TRBJ2-1,.,TRBV29-1,TGCAGCGTGGTAGCGGGGGATGAGCAGTTCTTC,CSVVAGDEQFF
TRBD1,TRBJ2-1,.,TRBV12-3/TRBV12-4,TGTGCCAGCCAATTCCAGGGGGCCCCCTACAATGAGCAGTTCTTC,CASQFQGAPYNEQFF
.,TRBJ2-2,.,TRBV4-1,TGCGCCAGCAGCCAGGGTACAGGAAAACAGGCCGGGGAGCTGTTTTTT,CASSQGTGKQAGELFF
.,TRBJ2-3,few,TRBV6-5,TGTGCCAGCAAAGTCACAAACACAGATACGCAGTATTTT,CASKVTNTDTQYF
.,TRBJ2-5,once,TRBV12-3/TRBV12-4,TGTGCCAGCGCCTCACTACAGGGTAGAGAGACCCAGTACTTC,CASASLQGRETQYF
.,TRBJ2-1,.,TRBV9,TGTGCCAGCAGCGCCGCCTTTGGGCAGGGGTTCTACAATGAGCAGTTCTTC,CASSAAFGQGFYNEQFF
TRBD1,TRBJ1-5,.,TRBV27,TGTGCCAGCAGTAAGACAGGGCTGATTAGGCAGCCCCAGCATTTT,CASSKTGLIRQPQHF
.,TRBJ2-5,.,TRBV11-2,TGTGCCAGCAGCCCCGGCATGACTCAAGAGACCCAGTACTTC,CASSPGMTQETQYF